One sample yielded the 30 T cell receptor beta chains listed below, sequenced in a study of blood T cell repertoires in COVID-19. Repertoires were generated with immunoSEQ multiplex PCR, while TCRdb's copy carries only in-frame clones and drops some. The sample gives approximately 67,000 clones, roughly nine tenths of which show up once; about 7.3% is in the top ten. The specimen was peripheral blood. The origin of the receptors is a human donor in a cohort sampled during active COVID-19.

The chain joins TRBV3-1 (or the pseudogene TRBV3-2) to TRBJ2-1, with TRBD2 identical over 11 bases. V shed 1 base and J 7 bases; nucleotides not matched to a gene: 6. CDR1 and CDR2 (germline): LGHDT, YNNKEL (reference sequence). The CDR3 has 16 residues. The CDR3 spells CASSQALAGGPNEQFF. DNA for the CDR3: TGTGCCAGCAGCCAAGCATTAGCGGGGGGGCCTAATGAGCAGTTCTTC.

This clone occurred once. The chain is built from TRBV27 and TRBJ1-2; perhaps TRBD1 as D (5 bases). Looked up from germline, CDR1 is MNHEY and CDR2 is SMNVEV (reference sequence). Trimming shortened V by 0 bases and J by 2 bases, and 10 bases separated the two germline ends. The CDR3 runs 15 residues. CDR3 nucleotides: TGTGCCAGCAGTTTATCGTACAGGACCAACTATGGCTACACCTTC. As protein: CASSLSYRTNYGYTF.

This chain connects TRBV30 to TRBJ1-2; no firm D call. There are 16 residues in the CDR3. Trimming shortened V by 0 bases and J by 4 bases, and 18 bases separated the two germline ends. Germline CDR1 GTSNPN, CDR2 SVGIG (reference sequence). The CDR3 nucleotides are TGTGCCTGGAGTGTACGGAGCACCCCAAGGTTCTATGGCTACACCTTC. It translates to CAWSVRSTPRFYGYTF. Together with reference TRBV30 and TRBJ1-2, the CDR3 gives the full variable domain: SQTIHQWPATLVQPVGSPLSLECTVEGTSNPNLYWYRQAAGRGLQLLFYSVGIGQISSEVPQNLSASRPQDRQFILSSKKLLLSDSGFYLCAWSVRSTPRFYGYTFGSGTRLTVV.

This chain joins TRBV9 and TRBJ2-3, with 14 bases lining up with TRBD2. This CDR3 region has 18 residues. V shed 0 bases and J 3 bases; nucleotides not matched to a gene: 6. Germline V gene data show CDR1 as SGDLS and CDR2 as YYNGEE. The DNA for the CDR3 is TGTGCCAGCAGCGTAGGACTAGCGGGGGGGCCTGGTACAGATACGCAGTATTTT. Residues: CASSVGLAGGPGTDTQYF.

J is TRBJ2-7 and V is TRBV7-4; TRBD1 matches 7 bases. The CDR3 consists of 15 residues. Germline CDR1 SGHVT, CDR2 SQSDAQ. The V and J ends lost 1 base and 0 bases, in that order; junction bases with no gene match: 3. The CDR3 is CASSLVRGHSYEQYF. The DNA for the CDR3 is TGTGCCAGCAGCTTAGTGAGGGGGCACTCCTACGAGCAGTACTTC.

This clone is a singleton in its sample. The chain couples TRBV12-3 or TRBV12-4 to TRBJ2-2, with 7 bases lining up with TRBD2. The CDR3 contains 13 residues. Germline trimming cut 3 bases from V and 7 bases from J; bases unmatched to any gene: 2. CDR3 residues: CASSLASGGELFF. Here the CDR3 DNA reads TGTGCCAGCAGTTTGGCTAGCGGCGGGGAGCTGTTTTTT.

The chain is built from TRBV19 and TRBJ1-2; a possible D gene is TRBD1 (5 bases). V was cut by 1 base and J by 1 base, with 13 bases left in between. The CDR3 is made up of 16 amino acids. Germline assignment: CDR1 LNHDA and CDR2 SQIVND (reference sequence). This CDR3 is CASSIGADTYNYGYTF. In DNA, the CDR3 is TGTGCCAGTAGTATAGGCGCGGACACCTATAACTATGGCTACACCTTC.

In DNA, the CDR3 is TGTGCCAGCAGCGTTTTCGGACTAGCGGCAAATGAGCAGTTCTTC. Translation: CASSVFGLAANEQFF. The chain uses TRBV9 and TRBJ2-1; 10 nucleotides align to TRBD2. The CDR3 has 15 amino acids. Germline CDR1 is SGDLS and CDR2 is YYNGEE. The V gene end was trimmed by 2 bases and the J gene end by 7 bases; junction bases not matched to a gene: 6.

The count of this clone is one. The J gene is TRBJ1-2, the V gene TRBV6-1; D gene uncertain. The CDR3 consists of 16 residues. Per the germline V gene, CDR1 is MNHNS and CDR2 is SASEGT. V gave up 4 bases and J gave up 4 bases, with 19 bases separating them. CDR3 coding DNA: TGTGCCAGCAGTGGCCTAAGGGATTGGAGGACCTATGGCTACACCTTC. Encoded protein: CASSGLRDWRTYGYTF.

The genes are TRBV12-3 or TRBV12-4 and TRBJ2-2; D uncertain. The CDR3 sequence is 13 residues long. Between the trimmed V and J ends, which lost 6 bases and 0 bases, there was a span of 5 bases. The CDR3 region has the DNA TGTGCCAGCAGACAGACGAACACCGGGGAGCTGTTTTTT. Translation: CASRQTNTGELFF.

A single count supports this clone. The chain uses TRBV13 and TRBJ2-1, with 8 nucleotides matching TRBD2. CDR1 PRHDT and CDR2 FYEKMQ come from the germline V gene (reference sequence). The CDR3 extends over 14 amino acids. V dropped 1 base and J dropped 5; count of bases not matched to a gene: 1. In DNA form, the CDR3 reads TGTGCCAGCAGCTTAGACGGGGGGGACAATGAGCAGTTCTTC. It specifies CASSLDGGDNEQFF.

V gene TRBV6-5 combines with J gene TRBJ2-1, with TRBD2 matching 7 bases. With V trimmed by 8 bases and J by 7 bases, 11 bases remained unmatched. Germline lookup yields CDR1 MNHEY and CDR2 SVGAGI. This CDR3 region has 14 residues. Here the CDR3 reads CASARGGSGNEQFF. In nucleotides, the CDR3 is TGTGCCAGCGCACGGGGCGGGAGTGGGAATGAGCAGTTCTTC.

The chain employs TRBV5-8 and TRBJ2-6; D not resolved. Germline V gene lookup returns CDR1 SGHTS and CDR2 YDEGEE. CDR3 length equals 15 residues. V was pared by 4 bases and J by 0 bases, with 8 bases between. The CDR3 is CASSPAGSGANVLTF. Written as DNA, the CDR3 is TGTGCCAGCAGCCCAGCAGGCTCTGGGGCCAACGTCCTGACTTTC.

The chain combines TRBV28 with TRBJ2-6; D uncertain. V was shortened by 6 bases and J by 1 base, with 13 bases between the two germline ends. The CDR3 spans 16 residues. Germline lookup yields CDR1 MDHEN and CDR2 SYDVKM. The CDR3 DNA reads TGTGCCAGCAGCCGAGACCACGGGTCTGGGGCCAACGTCCTGACTTTC. This gives the protein CASSRDHGSGANVLTF.

CDR3 sequence: CATSRDPQTGGGSYNSPLHF. CDR3 bases: TGTGCCACCAGCAGAGATCCGCAGACAGGGGGGGGCTCCTATAATTCACCCCTCCACTTT. The chain carries TRBV15 and TRBJ1-6; 9 bases agree with TRBD1. V was clipped by 0 bases and J by 0 bases; unmatched bases: 9. The CDR3 extends over 20 amino acids. CDR1 is LNHNV, CDR2 YYDKDF, per germline (reference sequence). Using reference TRBV15 and TRBJ1-6 for the parts outside the CDR3, the full variable domain is DAMVIQNPRYQVTQFGKPVTLSCSQTLNHNVMYWYQQKSSQAPKLLFHYYDKDFNNEADTPDNFQSRRPNTSFCFLDIRSPGLGDTAMYLCATSRDPQTGGGSYNSPLHFGNGTRLTVT.

This chain links TRBV29-1 with TRBJ1-2, with a tentative D call TRBD1 (5 bases). Germline V gives CDR1 SQVTM, CDR2 ANQGSEA. Trimming left V 1 base short and J 5 bases short, with 8 bases between. The CDR3 runs 12 residues. CDR3 in amino acids: CSVEGQGYGYTF. CDR3 DNA sequence: TGCAGCGTTGAAGGGCAGGGATATGGCTACACCTTC.

The chain is built from TRBV5-1 and TRBJ1-1, with 8 positions matching TRBD1. The junction had 19 bases not matched to a gene; V was cut back by 5 bases and J by 4 bases. The CDR3 is made up of 18 amino acids. In germline, CDR1 is SGHRS, CDR2 YFSETQ. The chain's CDR3 is CASSIQGTGSSLGTEAFF. DNA for the CDR3: TGCGCCAGCAGTATACAAGGGACAGGTAGTTCCCTGGGCACTGAAGCTTTCTTT.

The chain carries TRBV7-9 and TRBJ2-2; the D is unclear. The germline V gene has CDR1 SEHNR and CDR2 FQNEAQ (reference sequence). Trimming pared 1 base from V and 2 bases from J, leaving 8 bases between. This CDR3 region has 15 residues. The CDR3 here is CASSLEQPNTGELFF. The CDR3 nucleotides read TGTGCCAGCAGCTTAGAACAGCCTAACACCGGGGAGCTGTTTTTT. Using reference TRBV7-9 and TRBJ2-2 for the parts outside the CDR3, the full variable domain is DTGVSQNPRHKITKRGQNVTFRCDPISEHNRLYWYRQTLGQGPEFLTYFQNEAQLEKSRLLSDRFSAERPKGSFSTLEIQRTEQGDSAMYLCASSLEQPNTGELFFGEGSRLTVL.

The J gene is TRBJ1-1, the V gene TRBV19; TRBD1 might be the D (5 bases). Trimming shortened V by 1 base and J by 1 base, and 10 bases separated the two germline ends. CDR3 length: 15 amino acids. Germline CDR1 reads LNHDA; CDR2 reads SQIVND (reference sequence). CDR3 sequence: CASSIGGLKNTEAFF. The DNA for the CDR3 is TGTGCCAGTAGTATAGGGGGACTTAAGAACACTGAAGCTTTCTTT.

The J gene is TRBJ2-5, the V gene TRBV15; D remains ambiguous. With 0 bases removed from V and 1 base from J, the gap between germline ends came to 6 bases. CDR1 LNHNV and CDR2 YYDKDF come from the germline V gene (reference sequence). The CDR3 has 14 residues. CDR3 amino acids: CATSRDSRQETQYF. CDR3 DNA sequence: TGTGCCACCAGCAGAGATAGTCGCCAAGAGACCCAGTACTTC.

The chain employs TRBV5-6 and TRBJ2-7; 8 bases are shared with TRBD2. CDR1 is SGHDT, CDR2 YYEEEE, per germline. V lost 4 bases and J lost 5; bases outside the gene matches: 8. The CDR3 sequence is 14 residues long. The CDR3 reads CASSIAGRSNEQYF. Written as DNA, the CDR3 is TGTGCCAGCAGCATAGCGGGACGTTCCAACGAGCAGTACTTC.

The V and J genes are TRBV27 and TRBJ2-5; 8 bases are a match to TRBD2. Germline V lookup: CDR1 MNHEY, CDR2 SMNVEV (reference sequence). The CDR3 is made up of 18 amino acids. The J segment lost 5 bases and the V segment lost 4 bases, leaving 18 bases of the junction unmatched. CDR3 residues: CASSSYSSAAGGEETQYF. CDR3 DNA sequence: TGTGCCAGCAGTTCCTATAGTAGCGCGGCGGGAGGCGAGGAGACCCAGTACTTC.

The DNA for the CDR3 is TGTGCCAGCAGTTACGACGGACAGGGAGGAGACACCATATATTTT. Translating gives CASSYDGQGGDTIYF. The gene calls are TRBV6-5 and TRBJ1-3; 8 bases align to TRBD1. Germline V CDR1 and CDR2: MNHEY, SVGAGI. This CDR3 has 15 amino acids. Unmatched junction bases numbered 8, after V lost 2 bases and J lost 8 bases.

The gene calls are TRBV19 and TRBJ2-5, with TRBD2 identical over 8 bases. This CDR3 comprises 17 residues. The V gene end was trimmed by 5 bases and the J gene end by 0 bases; junction bases not matched to a gene: 11. CDR1 and CDR2 from the germline V gene are LNHDA and SQIVND (reference sequence). In nucleotides, the CDR3 is TGTGCCAGTAGTCCCGGTGGCTCGGGACTAGACCAAGAGACCCAGTACTTC. This translates into CASSPGGSGLDQETQYF.

The chain joins TRBV2 to TRBJ1-1; TRBD1 matches 7 bases. CDR1 SNHLY and CDR2 FYNNEI come from the germline V gene. V lost 4 bases and J lost 1; bases outside the gene matches: 3. The CDR3 has 14 residues. The CDR3 is CASSAGTENTEAFF. For the CDR3, the DNA is TGTGCCAGCAGTGCCGGGACAGAGAACACTGAAGCTTTCTTT.

This chain links TRBV1 with TRBJ2-5; the table calls TRBD2, which could not be checked here. TRBV1 is designated a pseudogene. The CDR3 covers 17 residues. DNA of the CDR3: TGCACCAGCAGCATAAAAGCGGGGGAAAAAGACCAAGAGACCCAGTACTTC. Translated: CTSSIKAGEKDQETQYF.

The CDR3 region is CASSSLLAGQDTQYF. CDR3 DNA sequence: TGTGCCAGCAGCTCACTACTAGCGGGACAAGATACGCAGTATTTT. The rearrangement links TRBV11-2 to TRBJ2-3, with 10 bases lining up with TRBD2. Trimming took 4 bases from V and 5 from J; bases not matched to a gene: 6. The CDR3 runs to 15 residues. Germline V gene sequence: CDR1 SGHAT, CDR2 FQNNGV.

This clone was recorded only once. The V and J genes are TRBV6-2 or TRBV6-3 and TRBJ2-5; D gene uncertain. Germline lookup yields CDR1 MNHEY and CDR2 SVGEGT. The CDR3 covers 14 residues. V dropped 2 bases and J dropped 1 base, with 8 bases sitting between them. The CDR3 DNA sequence: TGTGCCAGCAGTTACCTGACTTCCCAAGAGACCCAGTACTTC. It specifies CASSYLTSQETQYF.

The V gene is TRBV6-2 or TRBV6-3, the J gene TRBJ1-1, with D possibly being TRBD1 (5 bases). The V end was cut by 2 bases, the J end by 1 base, with 11 bases between. Germline V gene lookup returns CDR1 MNHEY and CDR2 SVGEGT. This CDR3 comprises 15 residues. The CDR3 loop reads CASSYERGQNTEAFF. CDR3 nucleotides: TGTGCCAGCAGTTACGAAAGGGGCCAGAACACTGAAGCTTTCTTT.

The CDR3 region is CASSMSGVGGELFF. CDR3 DNA: TGTGCCAGCAGCATGAGCGGGGTTGGCGGGGAGCTGTTTTTT. The V and J genes are TRBV7-8 and TRBJ2-2; 7 bases line up with TRBD2. Trimming at V came to 5 bases and at J to 7 bases, leaving 7 bases not matched to a gene. Germline CDR1 and CDR2: SGHVS and FQNEAQ. The CDR3 totals 14 residues.